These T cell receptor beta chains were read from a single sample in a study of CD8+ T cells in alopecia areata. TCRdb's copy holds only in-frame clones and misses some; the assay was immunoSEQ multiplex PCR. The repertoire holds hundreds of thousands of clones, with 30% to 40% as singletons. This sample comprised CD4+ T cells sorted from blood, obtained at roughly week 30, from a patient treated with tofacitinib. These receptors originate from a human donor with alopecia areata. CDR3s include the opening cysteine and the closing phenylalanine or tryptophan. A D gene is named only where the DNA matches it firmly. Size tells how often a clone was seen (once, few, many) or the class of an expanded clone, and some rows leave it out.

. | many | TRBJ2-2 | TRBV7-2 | TGTGCCAGCAGCGCCAGGCCGGGCTGGGAGCTGTTTTTT | CASSARPGWELFF
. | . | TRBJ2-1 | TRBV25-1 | TGTGCCAGCAGTGACGGGTATGAGCAGTTCTTC | CASSDGYEQFF
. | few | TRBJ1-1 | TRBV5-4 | TGTGCCAGCAGCTTGGAGCAGGGCCTGAACACTGAAGCTTTCTTT | CASSLEQGLNTEAFF
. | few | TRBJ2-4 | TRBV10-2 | TGCGCCAGCAGTACGGACAGAAAAAACATTCAGTACTTC | CASSTDRKNIQYF
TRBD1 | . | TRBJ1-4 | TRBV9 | TGTGCCAGCAGCGTAGCTCCGGGACAGAATGAAAAACTGTTTTTT | CASSVAPGQNEKLFF
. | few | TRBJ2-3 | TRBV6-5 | TGTGCCAGCAGTTACTATGGCAGGGAGGCAGATACGCAGTATTTT | CASSYYGREADTQYF
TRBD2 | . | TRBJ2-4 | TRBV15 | TGTGCCACCAGCAGAGATTTGTCCCCGGGACGGGCTAGCGGGGGGAGGGACATTCAGTACTTC | CATSRDLSPGRASGGRDIQYF
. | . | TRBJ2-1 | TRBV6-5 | TGTGCCAGCAGTTACCGGACAAAAGGGGATGAGCAGTTCTTC | CASSYRTKGDEQFF
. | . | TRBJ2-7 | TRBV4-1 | TGCGCCAGCAGCCAATTGAGTCCCTCCGGGGGTAGACCCTACGAGCAGTACTTC | CASSQLSPSGGRPYEQYF
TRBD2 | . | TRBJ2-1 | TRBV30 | TGTGCCCGGTCTAGCGGCAATGAGCAGTTCTTC | CARSSGNEQFF
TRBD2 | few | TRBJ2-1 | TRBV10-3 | TGTGCCATCAGTGAACTAGCGGGGAGCAATGAGCAGTTCTTC | CAISELAGSNEQFF
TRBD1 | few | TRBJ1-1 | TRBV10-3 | TGTGCCACGACCCCCGACAGGGAAGGATGGGGAGCTTTCTTT | CATTPDREGWGAFF
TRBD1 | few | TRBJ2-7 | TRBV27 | TGTGCCAGCAGTTTCGGCCTGGGACAGACCTACGAGCAGTACTTC | CASSFGLGQTYEQYF
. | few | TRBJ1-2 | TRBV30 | TGTGCCTGGAGTGGCGGAATCTATGGCTACACCTTC | CAWSGGIYGYTF
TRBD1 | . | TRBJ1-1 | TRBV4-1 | TGCGCCAGCAGCCGGGACAGATACACTGAAGCTTTCTTT | CASSRDRYTEAFF
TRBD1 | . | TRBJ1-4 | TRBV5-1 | TGCGCCAGCAGCACGGGACAGGGCCAGGAAAAACTGTTTTTT | CASSTGQGQEKLFF
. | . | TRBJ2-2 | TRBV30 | TGTGCCTGGAGTGTATTATTTGCGCGGGGACCCCGGGGCGGGGAGCTGTTTTTT | CAWSVLFARGPRGGELFF
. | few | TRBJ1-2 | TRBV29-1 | TGCAGCGTTGAAACAGGGATGGGGTATGGCTACACCTTC | CSVETGMGYGYTF
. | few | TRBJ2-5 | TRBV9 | TGTGCCAGCAGCGTAGATGTCCATCTTGAGACCCAGTACTTC | CASSVDVHLETQYF
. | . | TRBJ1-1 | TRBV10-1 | TGCGCCAGCAGTTCGTCGGGGGGAGCGACTGAAGCTTTCTTT | CASSSSGGATEAFF
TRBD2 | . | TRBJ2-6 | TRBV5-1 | TGCGCCAGCAGCCCATTTCTAGCGGGAGCGACTGGGGCCAACGTCCTGACTTTC | CASSPFLAGATGANVLTF
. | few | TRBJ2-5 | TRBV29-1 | TGCAGCGTTGGAGATATAGGAGGGCGAGAGACCCAGTACTTC | CSVGDIGGRETQYF
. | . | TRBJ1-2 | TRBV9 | TGTGCCAGCAGCGTAGACACTAACTATGGCTACACCTTC | CASSVDTNYGYTF
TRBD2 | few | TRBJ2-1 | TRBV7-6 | TGTGCCAGCAGCTTACGTAGCGGGATGAATGAGCAGTTCTTC | CASSLRSGMNEQFF
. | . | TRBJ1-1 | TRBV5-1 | TGCGCCAGCAGCTTGCCGGGGATGCCAGGAGCTTTCTTT | CASSLPGMPGAFF
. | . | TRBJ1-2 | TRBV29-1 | TGCAGCGTGGACCCGGGGGGGACCAACTATGGCTACACCTTC | CSVDPGGTNYGYTF
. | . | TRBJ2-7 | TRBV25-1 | TGTGCCAGCAGTGAGCGACTAGTCTACGAGCAGTACTTC | CASSERLVYEQYF
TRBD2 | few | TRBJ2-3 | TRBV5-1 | TGCGCCAGCAGCCCCGGGACTAGCTGGAAAGATACGCAGTATTTT | CASSPGTSWKDTQYF
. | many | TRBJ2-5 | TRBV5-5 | TGTGCCAGCAGCCCCTGGGGATACCAAGAGACCCAGTACTTC | CASSPWGYQETQYF
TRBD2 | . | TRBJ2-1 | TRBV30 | TGTGCCTGGTTTCTAGCGGGAGGAGGCAATGAGCAGTTCTTC | CAWFLAGGGNEQFF
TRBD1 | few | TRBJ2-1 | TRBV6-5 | TGTGCCAGCAGTGGGGACAGCTCCTACAATGAGCAGTTCTTC | CASSGDSSYNEQFF
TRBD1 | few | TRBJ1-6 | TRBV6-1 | TGTGCCGCGGGGACAGCAAAAAATTCACCCCTCCACTTT | CAAGTAKNSPLHF
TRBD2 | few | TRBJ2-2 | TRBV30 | TGTGCCTGGATGAAGGGACTAGCGAACACCGGGGAGCTGTTTTTT | CAWMKGLANTGELFF
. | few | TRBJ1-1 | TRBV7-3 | TGTGCCAGCAGCTTAGGTTCGGGGAGGCGCGAGGCTTTCTTT | CASSLGSGRREAFF
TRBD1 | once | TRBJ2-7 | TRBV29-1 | TGCAGCGTGCGACAGGGTCAAAGGGCCTACGAGCAGTACTTC | CSVRQGQRAYEQYF
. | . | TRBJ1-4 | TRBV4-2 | TGTGCCAGCAGCCAAGATCAAGCCGGAAATGAAAAACTGTTTTTT | CASSQDQAGNEKLFF
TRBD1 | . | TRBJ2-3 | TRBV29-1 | TGCAGCGTTGACCGACAGGGGGGCACAGATACGCAGTATTTT | CSVDRQGGTDTQYF
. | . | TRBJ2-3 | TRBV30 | TGTGCCTGGAGCTTTGCCCAGGGACGCACAGATACGCAGTATTTT | CAWSFAQGRTDTQYF
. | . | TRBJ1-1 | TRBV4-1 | TGCGCCAGCTCCCCCCCATGGAGGGGGAACACTGAAGCTTTCTTT | CASSPPWRGNTEAFF
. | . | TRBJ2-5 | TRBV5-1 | TGCGCCAGCAGCGCCGCGGAGGGGAGGGAGACCCAGTACTTC | CASSAAEGRETQYF
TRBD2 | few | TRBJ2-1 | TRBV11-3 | TGTGCCAGCAGCTTACGGGAGGGTGACAATGAGCAGTTCTTC | CASSLREGDNEQFF
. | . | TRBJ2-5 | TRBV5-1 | TGCGCCAGCAGCGCCTTAACTAAGTACCAAGAGACCCAGTACTTC | CASSALTKYQETQYF
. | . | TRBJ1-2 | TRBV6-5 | TGTGCCAGCAGTACAGGGTTTAACGGCTACACCTTC | CASSTGFNGYTF
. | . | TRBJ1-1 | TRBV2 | TGTGCCAGCAGGGGATACGGGGGGAACACTGAAGCTTTCTTT | CASRGYGGNTEAFF
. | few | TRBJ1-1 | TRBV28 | TGTGCCAGCAGTTCTGGTTGGTTGAACACTGAAGCTTTCTTT | CASSSGWLNTEAFF
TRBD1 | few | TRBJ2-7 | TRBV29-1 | TGCAGCGTTGTGTCGTACAGGGGGCTTTACGAGCAGTACTTC | CSVVSYRGLYEQYF
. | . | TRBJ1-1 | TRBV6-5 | TGTGCCAGCAGTTACACGGGGCCTAGGGAGGCTTTCTTT | CASSYTGPREAFF
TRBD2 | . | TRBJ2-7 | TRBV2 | TGTGCCAGCAGTGACCCAGCGGGGCAAAACTCCTACGAGCAGTACTTC | CASSDPAGQNSYEQYF
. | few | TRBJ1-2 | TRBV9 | TGTGCCAGCAGCGTAGGAAAAGGAAACTATGGCTACACCTTC | CASSVGKGNYGYTF
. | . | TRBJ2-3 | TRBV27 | TGTGCCAGCAGTCCTGGGGCTTTAGATACGCAGTATTTT | CASSPGALDTQYF
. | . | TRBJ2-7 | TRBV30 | TGTGCCTGGAGTAACCGATTAGGATCCTACGAGCAGTACTTC | CAWSNRLGSYEQYF